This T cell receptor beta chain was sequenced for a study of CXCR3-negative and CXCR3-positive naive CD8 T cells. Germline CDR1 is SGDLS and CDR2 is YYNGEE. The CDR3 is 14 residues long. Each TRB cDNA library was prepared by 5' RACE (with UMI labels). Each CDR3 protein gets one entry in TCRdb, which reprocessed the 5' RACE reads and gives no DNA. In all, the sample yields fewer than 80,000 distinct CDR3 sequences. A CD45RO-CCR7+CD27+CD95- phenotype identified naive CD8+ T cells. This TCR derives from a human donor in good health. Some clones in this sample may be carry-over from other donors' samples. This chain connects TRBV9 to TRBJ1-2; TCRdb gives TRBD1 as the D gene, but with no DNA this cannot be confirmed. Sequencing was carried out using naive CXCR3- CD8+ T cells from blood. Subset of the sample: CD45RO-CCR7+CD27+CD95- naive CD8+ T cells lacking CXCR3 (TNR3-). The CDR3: CASSEGDRGPGYTF.